The sequence of this TCR beta chain was determined in a study of blood T cell repertoires in COVID-19. Study-level information: Samples taken during acute and convalescent COVID-19 were collected in the United States, Italy and Spain. T cells, B-cell-depleted T cells, or PBMCs supplied cDNA or gDNA.

The CDR3 sequence is 16 residues long. As processed by the authors: Amplified reference gene primers provided the basis for estimating nucleated cell counts. Method: immunoSEQ multiplex PCR; TCRdb's copy keeps in-frame clones and lacks some. The D gene and trimming were derived from the DNA, and the V and J assignments and clone size from that table. This sample has more than 150,000 clones, with 84% found just once. The material sequenced was peripheral blood. The TCR was taken from a man aged 18-30 years with active or convalescent COVID-19. The chain carries TRBV1 and TRBJ1-5; the table's D gene call, TRBD1, was not cross checked with the DNA. TRBV1 is a documented pseudogene. The CDR3 sequence is CTSSPKCGQENQPQHF. The CDR3 DNA is TGCACCAGCAGCCCCAAGTGCGGACAGGAGAACCAGCCCCAGCATTTT.